Listed below are T cell receptor beta chains from one sample, sequenced in a study of radiotherapy plus CTLA-4 blockade in lung cancer. Only in-frame clones appear in the TCRdb table, and some are missing; sequencing was by immunoSEQ multiplex PCR. The sample has 90,000 to 100,000 clones, roughly 74% seen once. Material: peripheral blood, obtained from a patient treated with radiotherapy plus ipilimumab. Every receptor here comes from a human donor with non-small cell lung cancer who had a partial response to radiotherapy plus ipilimumab. Some clones in this sample may be carry-over from other donors' samples. CDR3s include the opening cysteine and the closing phenylalanine or tryptophan. The order of the fields is V gene, J gene, D gene, clone size, CDR3 DNA, CDR3 protein. The D gene is left open where the match is weak. Only part of the rows carry a size: once, few, many, or a class if the clone is expanded.

TRBV5-4	TRBJ1-1	TRBD1	-	TGTGCCAGCAGCTCGACAGGGAGTATAACTGAAGCTTTCTTT	CASSSTGSITEAFF
TRBV4-2	TRBJ2-5	TRBD2	-	TGTGCCAGCAGCCAAGATGTACGCGGTAGCGGGGGGCAAGAGACCCAGTACTTC	CASSQDVRGSGGQETQYF
TRBV7-2	TRBJ2-7	TRBD1	-	TGTGCCAGCAGCTCCGGACAGGGTGGTTACTACGAGCAGTACTTC	CASSSGQGGYYEQYF
TRBV6-5	TRBJ1-4	-	-	TGTGCCAGCAAGAGGAGTGCCCTTAATGAAAAACTGTTTTTT	CASKRSALNEKLFF
TRBV19	TRBJ1-1	-	-	TGTGCCAGTAGCCAGGGGTGGAACACTGAAGCTTTCTTT	CASSQGWNTEAFF
TRBV6-5	TRBJ2-1	TRBD1	-	TGTGCCAGCAGTTACATCGCAGGGGGCCATGAGCAGTTCTTC	CASSYIAGGHEQFF
TRBV5-1	TRBJ2-3	-	few	TGCGCCAGCAGCATTCTCCGGGACTCTAGCACAGATACGCAGTATTTT	CASSILRDSSTDTQYF
TRBV6-5	TRBJ1-1	TRBD1	-	TGTGCCAGCAGTTACTCGAGGGGGCCGAACACTGAAGCTTTCTTT	CASSYSRGPNTEAFF
TRBV4-1	TRBJ2-3	-	-	TGCGCCAGCAGCCAGCAGATCAGGGTAGATACGCAGTATTTT	CASSQQIRVDTQYF
TRBV18	TRBJ2-2	TRBD1	-	TGTGCCAGCTCACAGAGAACTCCGGGACAGGGGTCCGGGGAGCTGTTTTTT	CASSQRTPGQGSGELFF
TRBV7-3	TRBJ2-1	TRBD2	once	TGTGCCAGCAGCTTAACTCCCGGACAGACCGGGACTAGCGGTAAACCTGAGCAGTTCTTC	CASSLTPGQTGTSGKPEQFF
TRBV6-1	TRBJ2-3	-	-	TGTGCCAGCAGAAAACAGGGTGCAGATACGCAGTATTTT	CASRKQGADTQYF
TRBV6-5	TRBJ1-2	-	-	TGTGCCAGCAGAACTCAATTGGCGGGGGTATTTGGCTACACCTTC	CASRTQLAGVFGYTF
TRBV7-9	TRBJ2-7	-	-	TGTGCCAGCAGCAACGAAGAGAGGAGCCTCTCCTACGAGCAGTACTTC	CASSNEERSLSYEQYF
TRBV7-2	TRBJ2-7	TRBD1	-	TGTGCCAGCAGTCGAGACAGGGCCCTCCCCTACGAGCAGTACTTC	CASSRDRALPYEQYF
TRBV5-6	TRBJ2-2	TRBD2	-	TGTGCCAGCAGCTTGCTTGGGTCGGCTAGCGGCGGTTTTGGGGAGCTGTTTTTT	CASSLLGSASGGFGELFF
TRBV5-8	TRBJ2-3	TRBD1	-	TGTGCCAGCAGCCCCGGGACAGGGCGGACAGATACGCAGTATTTT	CASSPGTGRTDTQYF
TRBV2	TRBJ2-2	TRBD2	-	TGTGCCAGCGGGAGCGGGAGTCCCTCCGGGGAGCTGTTTTTT	CASGSGSPSGELFF
TRBV2	TRBJ2-5	TRBD1	-	TGTGCCAGCAGTGGTACAGGGGGACAAGAGACCCAGTACTTC	CASSGTGGQETQYF
TRBV28	TRBJ2-2	-	-	TGTGCCAGCATTAAGGGGGGGGCGAACACCGGGGAGCTGTTTTTT	CASIKGGANTGELFF
TRBV28	TRBJ1-5	-	-	TGTGCCAGCAGTTCCCGACAGGGCAATCAGCCCCAGCATTTT	CASSSRQGNQPQHF
TRBV4-1	TRBJ1-1	-	once	TGCGCCAGCAGCCAAGTCGGGGAGGGGGTGGTTGAAGCTTTCTTT	CASSQVGEGVVEAFF
TRBV9	TRBJ2-1	TRBD2	once	TGTGCCAGCAGCCCAGGGACTAGCATCTACAATGAGCAGTTCTTC	CASSPGTSIYNEQFF
TRBV19	TRBJ2-2	-	once	TGTGCCAGTAGCCGCCAAACTATCGGGGAGCTGTTTTTT	CASSRQTIGELFF
TRBV15	TRBJ2-7	TRBD1	-	TGTGCCACCAGCAGAGGGACAGGGGCCTACGACTACGGGCAGTACTTC	CATSRGTGAYDYGQYF
TRBV7-9	TRBJ2-5	TRBD2	few	TGTGCCAGCAGCTTAGCGCGTCGCGGGGGGGGAGAGACCCAGTACTTC	CASSLARRGGGETQYF